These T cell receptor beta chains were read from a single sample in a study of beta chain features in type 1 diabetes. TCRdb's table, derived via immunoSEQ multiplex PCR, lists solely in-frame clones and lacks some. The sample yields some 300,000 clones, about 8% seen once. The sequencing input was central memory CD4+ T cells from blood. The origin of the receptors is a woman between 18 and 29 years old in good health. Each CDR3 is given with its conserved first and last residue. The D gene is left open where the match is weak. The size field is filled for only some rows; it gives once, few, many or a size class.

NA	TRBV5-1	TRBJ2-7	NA	CASSSEGGGYEQYF	TGCGCCAGCAGTTCCGAGGGGGGAGGCTACGAGCAGTACTTC
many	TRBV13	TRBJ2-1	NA	CASSARVNEQFF	TGTGCCAGCAGCGCCAGAGTGAATGAGCAGTTCTTC
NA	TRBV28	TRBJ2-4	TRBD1	CASSLTGTVTKNIQYF	TGTGCCAGCAGTCTGACCGGGACAGTGACCAAAAACATTCAGTACTTC
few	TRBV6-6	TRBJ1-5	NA	CASSHGGQGLNQPQHF	TGTGCCAGCAGCCACGGAGGTCAGGGCCTGAATCAGCCCCAGCATTTT
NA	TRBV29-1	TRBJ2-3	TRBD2	CSVDGGGERDTQYF	TGCAGCGTTGACGGGGGAGGGGAGCGAGATACGCAGTATTTT
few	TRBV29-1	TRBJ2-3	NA	CSLGPAGVVDTQYF	TGCAGCTTGGGACCAGCAGGGGTTGTCGATACGCAGTATTTT
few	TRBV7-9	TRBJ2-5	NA	CASSLEWSQRETQYF	TGTGCCAGCAGCTTAGAGTGGTCACAGCGAGAGACCCAGTACTTC
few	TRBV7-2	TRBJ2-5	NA	CASSLVGMETQYF	TGTGCCAGCAGCTTAGTAGGGATGGAGACCCAGTACTTC
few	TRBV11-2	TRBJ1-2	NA	CASSLDLTAYGYTF	TGTGCCAGCAGCTTAGATTTGACAGCGTATGGCTACACCTTC
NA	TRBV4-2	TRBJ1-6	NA	CASSQAGDSPLHF	TGTGCCAGCAGCCAAGCCGGTGATTCACCCCTCCACTTT
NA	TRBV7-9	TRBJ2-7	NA	CASSLRHSLLEQYF	TGTGCCAGCAGCTTACGCCATTCGCTGCTCGAGCAGTACTTC
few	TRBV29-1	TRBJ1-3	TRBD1	CSGRTGSGNTIYF	TGCAGCGGCAGGACAGGCTCTGGAAACACCATATATTTT